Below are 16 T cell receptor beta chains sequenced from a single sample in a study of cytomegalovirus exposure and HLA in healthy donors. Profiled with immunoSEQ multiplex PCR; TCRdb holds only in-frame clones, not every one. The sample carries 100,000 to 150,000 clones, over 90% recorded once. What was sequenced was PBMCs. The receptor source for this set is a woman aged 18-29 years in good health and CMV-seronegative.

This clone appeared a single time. The CDR3 loop reads CASTDRGDYNEQFF. The CDR3 DNA follows: TGTGCCAGCACCGACAGGGGCGATTACAATGAGCAGTTCTTC. The chain uses TRBV13 and TRBJ2-1; TRBD1 aligns across 8 bases. The trim removed 7 bases at V and 4 bases at J, leaving 6 bases unmatched. The CDR3 covers 14 residues. The germline gives CDR1 PRHDT, CDR2 FYEKMQ (reference sequence).

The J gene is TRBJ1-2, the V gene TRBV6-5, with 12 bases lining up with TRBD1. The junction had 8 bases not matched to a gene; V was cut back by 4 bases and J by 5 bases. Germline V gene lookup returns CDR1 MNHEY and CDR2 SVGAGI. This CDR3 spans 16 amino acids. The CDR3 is CASSFGTGGAGYGYTF. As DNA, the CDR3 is TGTGCCAGCAGTTTCGGGACAGGGGGCGCTGGATATGGCTACACCTTC.

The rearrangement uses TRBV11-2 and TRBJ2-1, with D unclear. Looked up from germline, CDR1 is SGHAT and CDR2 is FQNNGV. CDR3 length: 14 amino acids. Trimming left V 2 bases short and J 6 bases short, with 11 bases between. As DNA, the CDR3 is TGTGCCAGCAGCTTAAGGCAGGATGGCAATGAGCAGTTCTTC. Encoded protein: CASSLRQDGNEQFF.

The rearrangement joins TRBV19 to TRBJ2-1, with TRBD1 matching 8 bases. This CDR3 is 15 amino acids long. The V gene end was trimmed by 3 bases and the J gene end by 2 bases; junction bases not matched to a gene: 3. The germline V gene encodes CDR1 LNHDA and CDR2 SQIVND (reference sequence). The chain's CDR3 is CASSIQQGAYNEQFF. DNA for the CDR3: TGTGCCAGTAGTATTCAACAGGGGGCCTACAATGAGCAGTTCTTC.

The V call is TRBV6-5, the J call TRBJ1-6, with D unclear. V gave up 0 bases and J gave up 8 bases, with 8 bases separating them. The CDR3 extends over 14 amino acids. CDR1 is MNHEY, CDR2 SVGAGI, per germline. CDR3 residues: CASSYSSEDSPLHF. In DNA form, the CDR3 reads TGTGCCAGCAGTTACTCGTCGGAGGATTCACCCCTCCACTTT.

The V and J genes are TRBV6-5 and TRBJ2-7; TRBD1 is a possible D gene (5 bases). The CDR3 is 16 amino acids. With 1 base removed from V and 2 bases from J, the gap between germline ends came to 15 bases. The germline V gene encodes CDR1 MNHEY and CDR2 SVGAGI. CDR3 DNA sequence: TGTGCCAGCAGTTACTTGACGCAGGGTCGCCCCTACGAGCAGTACTTC. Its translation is CASSYLTQGRPYEQYF.

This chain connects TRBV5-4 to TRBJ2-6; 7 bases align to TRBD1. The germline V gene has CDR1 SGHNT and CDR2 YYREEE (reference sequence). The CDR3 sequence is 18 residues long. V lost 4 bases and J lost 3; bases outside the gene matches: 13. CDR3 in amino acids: CASSPPEGGLRGANVLTF. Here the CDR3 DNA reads TGTGCCAGCAGCCCCCCTGAAGGGGGCCTGCGTGGGGCCAACGTCCTGACTTTC.

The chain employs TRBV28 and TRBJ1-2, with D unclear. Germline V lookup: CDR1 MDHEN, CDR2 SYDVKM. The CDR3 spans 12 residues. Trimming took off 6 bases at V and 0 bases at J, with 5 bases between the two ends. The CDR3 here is CASRFSNYGYTF. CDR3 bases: TGTGCCAGCAGGTTCTCTAACTATGGCTACACCTTC.

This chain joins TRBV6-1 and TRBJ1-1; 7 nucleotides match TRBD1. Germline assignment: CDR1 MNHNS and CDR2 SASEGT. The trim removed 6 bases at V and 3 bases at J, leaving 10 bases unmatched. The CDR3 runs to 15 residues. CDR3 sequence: CASSRNYGQDTEAFF. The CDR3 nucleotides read TGTGCCAGCAGCCGGAATTACGGACAGGACACTGAAGCTTTCTTT.

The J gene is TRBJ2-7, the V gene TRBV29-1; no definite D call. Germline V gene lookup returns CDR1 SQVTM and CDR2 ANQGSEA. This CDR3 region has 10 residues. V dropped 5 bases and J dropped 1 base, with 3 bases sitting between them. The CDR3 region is CSVYSYEQYF. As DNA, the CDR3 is TGCAGCGTTTATTCCTACGAGCAGTACTTC.

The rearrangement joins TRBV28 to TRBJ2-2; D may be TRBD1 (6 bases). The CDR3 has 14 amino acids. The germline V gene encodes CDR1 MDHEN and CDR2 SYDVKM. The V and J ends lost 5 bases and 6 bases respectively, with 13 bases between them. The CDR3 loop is CASSGGQVSGELFF. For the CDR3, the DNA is TGTGCCAGCAGTGGGGGCCAGGTCTCCGGGGAGCTGTTTTTT.

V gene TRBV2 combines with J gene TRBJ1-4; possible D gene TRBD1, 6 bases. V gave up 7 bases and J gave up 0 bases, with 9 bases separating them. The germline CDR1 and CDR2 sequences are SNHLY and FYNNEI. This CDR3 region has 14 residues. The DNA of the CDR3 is TGTGCCAGCAAACAGGGATCAACTAATGAAAAACTGTTTTTT. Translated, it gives CASKQGSTNEKLFF.

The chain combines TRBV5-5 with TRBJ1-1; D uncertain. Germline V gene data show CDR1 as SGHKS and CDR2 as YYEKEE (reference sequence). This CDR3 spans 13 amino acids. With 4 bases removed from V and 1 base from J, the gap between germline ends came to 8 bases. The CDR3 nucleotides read TGTGCCAGCAGCAGGGAGTGGAACACTGAAGCTTTCTTT. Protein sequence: CASSREWNTEAFF.

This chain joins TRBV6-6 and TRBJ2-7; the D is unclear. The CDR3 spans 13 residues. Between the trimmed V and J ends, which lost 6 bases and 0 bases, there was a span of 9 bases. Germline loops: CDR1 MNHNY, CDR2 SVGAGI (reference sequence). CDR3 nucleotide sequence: TGTGCCAGCAGAGACTCGATCTCCTACGAGCAGTACTTC. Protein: CASRDSISYEQYF.

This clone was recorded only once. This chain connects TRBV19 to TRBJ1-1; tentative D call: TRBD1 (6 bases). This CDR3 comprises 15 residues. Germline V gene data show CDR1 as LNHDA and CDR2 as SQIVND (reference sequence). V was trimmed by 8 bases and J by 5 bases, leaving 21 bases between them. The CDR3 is CASRLPRGRKTEAFF. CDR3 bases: TGTGCCAGTCGCCTTCCCAGGGGAAGGAAGACTGAAGCTTTCTTT.

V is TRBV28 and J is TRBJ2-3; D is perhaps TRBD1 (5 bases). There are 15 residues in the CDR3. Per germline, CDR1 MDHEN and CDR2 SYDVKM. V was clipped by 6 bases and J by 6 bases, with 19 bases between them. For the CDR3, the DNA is TGTGCCAGCAGCCGTCGTACAGGTACCATGGATACGCAGTATTTT. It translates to CASSRRTGTMDTQYF.